This TCR beta chain was recovered during a study of blood T cell repertoires in COVID-19. Study details: Samples of COVID-19 (acute and convalescent) were obtained from the United States, Italy and Spain.

How the authors handled the data: Researchers report that nucleated cell counts were estimated from reference gene primer amplification. Data came from immunoSEQ multiplex PCR; TCRdb stores just in-frame clones and leaves some out. The V and J calls and the clone size are those of that table, but D and trimming were determined from the DNA. The table has roughly 170,000 clones, approximately 80% seen once. This clone was observed a handful of times. Trimming took off 0 bases at V and 1 base at J, with 4 bases between the two ends. Germline assignment: CDR1 SGDLS and CDR2 YYNGEE. This CDR3 region has 13 residues.

This sequence joins TRBV9 and TRBJ1-1; D gene uncertain. This clonotype was sampled from a human donor in a cohort sampled during active COVID-19. Sequencing was carried out using peripheral blood. The CDR3 DNA sequence: TGTGCCAGCAGCGTAGGTAAGAACACTGAAGCTTTCTTT. The encoded protein is CASSVGKNTEAFF.